The 11 T cell receptor beta chains listed next were all sequenced from one sample in a study of PD-1 blockade in classical Hodgkin lymphoma. The assay was immunoSEQ multiplex PCR, and TCRdb's table has in-frame clones only and misses some. This sample has around 91,000 clones, with roughly 81% found just once. In every patient, relapse followed autologous stem cell transplantation, while exposure to brentuximab vedotin differed. Sample: peripheral blood mononuclear cells (PBMCs), taken before the second cycle of nivolumab. These receptor sequences come from a human donor with classical Hodgkin lymphoma.

The chain recombines TRBV28 with TRBJ1-1; D may be TRBD1 (6 bases). This CDR3 spans 13 amino acids. V lost 10 bases and J 2 bases, leaving 14 bases between the germline ends. Germline CDR1 reads MDHEN; CDR2 reads SYDVKM. The CDR3 DNA reads TGTGCCACCCGGGGACACGTAAACACTGAAGCTTTCTTT. As protein: CATRGHVNTEAFF.

V and J are TRBV5-1 and TRBJ2-2; D is ambiguous. The CDR3 runs to 16 residues. Trimming removed 0 bases from V and 6 bases from J, with 15 bases in between. The V gene's germline CDR1 is SGHRS and CDR2 YFSETQ. The CDR3 region has the DNA TGCGCCAGCAGCTTGGCAGGTGTGTCGTACGCCGGGGAGCTGTTTTTT. Protein: CASSLAGVSYAGELFF.

This clone turned up a few times. V usage is TRBV5-6 and J usage is TRBJ2-2, with D possibly being TRBD2 (5 bases). V lost 6 bases and J lost 6, with 15 bases in between. Germline CDR1 reads SGHDT; CDR2 reads YYEEEE. CDR3 size: 14 residues. This CDR3 reads CASTTGIWAGELFF. CDR3 coding DNA: TGTGCCAGCACCACGGGGATTTGGGCCGGGGAGCTGTTTTTT.

V gene TRBV28 combines with J gene TRBJ1-5; D remains unclear. The germline V gene encodes CDR1 MDHEN and CDR2 SYDVKM. Between the trimmed V and J ends, which lost 2 bases and 2 bases, there was a span of 10 bases. The CDR3 loop spans 15 amino acids. The CDR3: CASSLGSRGNQPQHF. The DNA of the CDR3 is TGTGCCAGCAGTTTAGGGTCGAGGGGCAATCAGCCCCAGCATTTT.

The CDR3 coding sequence is TGTGCCAGCAGCTTTTACACCTCGAACACCGGGGAGCTGTTTTTT. Protein product: CASSFYTSNTGELFF. V is TRBV5-6 and J is TRBJ2-2, with D unclear. The V gene's germline CDR1 is SGHDT and CDR2 YYEEEE. Trimming took 2 bases from V and 0 from J, leaving 8 bases between them. The CDR3 sequence is 15 residues long.

This clone is a singleton in its sample. This chain uses TRBV6-5 with TRBJ2-1; D gene unclear. Germline V gene lookup returns CDR1 MNHEY and CDR2 SVGAGI. This CDR3 is built from 14 residues. V was cut by 6 bases and J by 1 base, with 10 bases left in between. DNA of the CDR3: TGTGCCAGCAGCCAAGGCCAGTCCTACAATGAGCAGTTCTTC. The encoded protein is CASSQGQSYNEQFF.

DNA for the CDR3: TGTGCCAGCGGGTGGGCGGGAATGGCCAATGAGCAGTTCTTC. It translates to CASGWAGMANEQFF. The V gene is TRBV2, the J gene TRBJ2-1, with a possible D match to TRBD2 (6 bases). V shed 8 bases and J shed 6 bases, with 17 bases lying between them. This CDR3 is 14 amino acids long. Germline CDR1 SNHLY, CDR2 FYNNEI.

This rearrangement joins TRBV19 to TRBJ1-4; D might be TRBD1 (5 bases). Between the trimmed V and J ends, which lost 10 bases and 8 bases, there was a span of 23 bases. Germline assignment: CDR1 LNHDA and CDR2 SQIVND (reference sequence). This CDR3 has 15 amino acids. The CDR3 nucleotides are TGTGCCACCGGGACTCTCAGCCGAGGCGGGGAAAAACTGTTTTTT. Translated, it gives CATGTLSRGGEKLFF.

The chain carries TRBV6-1 and TRBJ2-2; 11 bases align to TRBD2. Germline V gives CDR1 MNHNS, CDR2 SASEGT. This CDR3 is 14 amino acids long. J gave up 7 bases and V 9 bases, and 7 bases lay outside the gene matches. CDR3 loop: CASSGRVGVGELFF. The CDR3, as DNA: TGTGCCAGTAGCGGGAGGGTCGGGGTCGGGGAGCTGTTTTTT.

A single count supports this clone. The chain recombines TRBV11-2 with TRBJ2-5; 12 bases match TRBD2. The V gene's germline CDR1 is SGHAT and CDR2 FQNNGV. Trimming at V came to 5 bases and at J to 0 bases, leaving 4 bases not matched to a gene. The CDR3 sequence is 16 residues long. The CDR3 region has the DNA TGTGCCAGCAGCGCAGGACTAGCGGGGTACCAAGAGACCCAGTACTTC. Translated: CASSAGLAGYQETQYF.

The chain has TRBV5-1 and TRBJ1-4, with D hard to call. Trimming took 5 bases from V and 3 from J, leaving 5 bases between them. The CDR3 is 12 amino acids. Germline-derived CDR1 and CDR2 are SGHRS and YFSETQ. CDR3: CASRSSNEKLFF. The DNA of the CDR3 is TGCGCCAGCAGGAGTTCTAATGAAAAACTGTTTTTT.